The 27 T cell receptor beta chains below were found in one sample sequenced in a study of immune evolution from preneoplasia to lung adenocarcinoma. Using immunoSEQ multiplex PCR, the repertoire was profiled, and TCRdb retains in-frame clones only, with some absent. The repertoire holds 9,500 to 15,000 clones, with over 75% as singletons. What was sequenced was FFPE tissue from an adenomatous hyperplasia lung lesion. Subset reported: atypical adenomatous hyperplasia (AAH), lung preneoplasia. Receptors originate from a person between 45 and 75 years old with lung adenocarcinoma.

The chain is built from TRBV19 and TRBJ1-1; no firm D call. Deletions cut 0 bases from V and 1 base from J, with 9 bases between. Per the germline V gene, CDR1 is LNHDA and CDR2 is SQIVND (reference sequence). This CDR3 has 15 residues. CDR3 region: CASSIDRRANTEAFF. CDR3 bases: TGTGCCAGTAGTATAGATAGGAGGGCGAACACTGAAGCTTTCTTT.

This chain joins TRBV14 and TRBJ1-2, with TRBD1 matching 9 bases. This CDR3 comprises 17 residues. The V gene's germline CDR1 is SGHDN and CDR2 FVKESK. V shed 0 bases, J shed 3 bases, and the junction held 8 bases outside the gene matches. This CDR3 reads CASSQESWTGAYYGYTF. CDR3 in DNA: TGTGCCAGCAGCCAAGAGTCCTGGACAGGGGCCTACTATGGCTACACCTTC. Using reference TRBV14 and TRBJ1-2 for the parts outside the CDR3, the full variable domain is EAGVTQFPSHSVIEKGQTVTLRCDPISGHDNLYWYRRVMGKEIKFLLHFVKESKQDESGMPNNRFLAERTGGTYSTLKVQPAELEDSGVYFCASSQESWTGAYYGYTFGSGTRLTVV.

This chain links TRBV7-8 with TRBJ1-1; unclear D gene. CDR1 and CDR2 (germline): SGHVS, FQNEAQ. Deletions cut 7 bases from V and 11 bases from J, with 11 bases between. The CDR3 has 10 amino acids. The CDR3 sequence is CASMGLVAFF. Written as DNA, the CDR3 is TGTGCCAGCATGGGCCTCGTTGCTTTCTTT.

The chain links TRBV19 to TRBJ1-1, with 11 positions matching TRBD1. Trimming removed 1 base from V and 3 bases from J; junction bases left unmatched: 4. CDR1 and CDR2 from the germline V gene are LNHDA and SQIVND (reference sequence). The CDR3 extends over 16 amino acids. This CDR3 is CASSIGGQGAHTEAFF. CDR3 in DNA: TGTGCCAGTAGTATAGGTGGACAGGGGGCCCACACTGAAGCTTTCTTT. The variable domain in full, completed from reference TRBV19 and TRBJ1-1, reads DGGITQSPKYLFRKEGQNVTLSCEQNLNHDAMYWYRQDPGQGLRLIYYSQIVNDFQKGDIAEGYSVSREKKESFPLTVTSAQKNPTAFYLCASSIGGQGAHTEAFFGQGTRLTVV.

The gene calls are TRBV6-1 and TRBJ2-1; perhaps TRBD1 as D (6 bases). V was trimmed by 7 bases and J by 10 bases, leaving 20 bases between them. The CDR3 consists of 14 residues. CDR1 MNHNS and CDR2 SASEGT come from the germline V gene. DNA for the CDR3: TGTGCCAGCAAGGCTTATAACAGGGAAATCGAGCAGTTCTTC. It encodes CASKAYNREIEQFF.

The gene calls are TRBV5-4 and TRBJ1-2; 9 bases are shared with TRBD1. This CDR3 region has 15 residues. After removal of 4 bases from V and 1 base from J, the junction contained 5 bases not matched to a gene. Germline V gene sequence: CDR1 SGHNT, CDR2 YYREEE (reference sequence). The CDR3 spells CASSPGQGNNYGYTF. DNA for the CDR3: TGTGCCAGCAGCCCCGGACAGGGGAATAACTATGGCTACACCTTC.

V usage is TRBV7-6 and J usage is TRBJ2-1, with 7 bases fitting TRBD1. Germline V gene lookup returns CDR1 SGHVS and CDR2 FNYEAQ. This CDR3 comprises 16 residues. Trimming cost V 1 base and J 5 bases; bases outside gene matches: 8. The CDR3: CASSLVRQGKDNEQFF. The CDR3 region has the DNA TGTGCCAGCAGCTTAGTTCGACAGGGTAAGGACAATGAGCAGTTCTTC. The full variable domain, rest sourced from reference TRBV7-6 and TRBJ2-1, is GAGVSQSPRYKVTKRGQDVALRCDPISGHVSLYWYRQALGQGPEFLTYFNYEAQQDKSGLPNDRFSAERPEGSISTLTIQRTEQRDSAMYRCASSLVRQGKDNEQFFGPGTRLTVL.

The chain uses TRBV6-1 and TRBJ2-1, with D perhaps matching TRBD2 (6 bases). Germline V gene lookup returns CDR1 MNHNS and CDR2 SASEGT. V was trimmed by 5 bases and J by 7 bases, leaving 18 bases between them. The CDR3 has 15 residues. For the CDR3, the DNA is TGTGCCAGCAGTTCCACTAGCACGACGTGGAATGAGCAGTTCTTC. Translated: CASSSTSTTWNEQFF.

J is TRBJ2-1 and V is TRBV19, with D possibly being TRBD1 or TRBD2 (5 bases each). Trimming took 5 bases from V and 4 from J, leaving 12 bases between them. Germline values: CDR1 LNHDA, CDR2 SQIVND (reference sequence). The CDR3 is 14 amino acids. The DNA of the CDR3 is TGTGCCAGTAGTCGAGGGGCAAGGTACAATGAGCAGTTCTTC. Its translation: CASSRGARYNEQFF.

V and J are TRBV11-3 and TRBJ2-2, with TRBD1 matching 7 bases. The CDR3 has 14 residues. Germline assignment: CDR1 SGHNT and CDR2 YENEEA. The J segment lost 4 bases and the V segment lost 5 bases, leaving 4 bases of the junction unmatched. DNA of the CDR3: TGTGCCAGCAGCCGCGACAGGGTCACCGGGGAGCTGTTTTTT. Translation: CASSRDRVTGELFF.

This clone was counted only a few times. This chain links TRBV6-5 with TRBJ1-2, with 7 bases fitting TRBD1. The CDR3 loop spans 14 amino acids. V lost 6 bases, J lost 4 bases, and 8 bases stayed unmatched. Germline V gene sequence: CDR1 MNHEY, CDR2 SVGAGI. CDR3 coding DNA: TGTGCCAGCAGCCCGCGGGACAGCACCTATGGCTACACCTTC. Protein: CASSPRDSTYGYTF.

The gene calls are TRBV7-9 and TRBJ2-2; D may be TRBD1 or TRBD2 (5 bases each). V gave up 5 bases and J gave up 4 bases, with 11 bases separating them. CDR3 length equals 14 residues. Per germline, CDR1 SEHNR and CDR2 FQNEAQ (reference sequence). The DNA of the CDR3 is TGTGCCAGCAGCCCCGGTGGGACCACCGGGGAGCTGTTTTTT. Amino acid sequence: CASSPGGTTGELFF.

The genes are TRBV6-5 and TRBJ2-6, with D possibly TRBD1 on 5 matching bases. Germline values: CDR1 MNHEY, CDR2 SVGAGI. V shed 0 bases and J shed 12 bases, with 12 bases lying between them. CDR3 size: 14 residues. The CDR3 loop is CASSYSGQDSVLTF. In DNA, the CDR3 is TGTGCCAGCAGTTACTCGGGGCAGGATAGCGTCCTGACTTTC.

The chain is built from TRBV29-1 and TRBJ2-1, with D possibly TRBD2 on 6 matching bases. Germline CDR1 reads SQVTM; CDR2 reads ANQGSEA. CDR3 size: 12 residues. V gave up 4 bases and J gave up 10 bases, with 14 bases separating them. CDR3 sequence reads: CSVAKEGREQFF. The DNA for the CDR3 is TGCAGCGTTGCAAAGGAGGGCAGGGAGCAGTTCTTC.

The chain uses TRBV10-3 and TRBJ2-1, with D possibly being TRBD2 (6 bases). The germline V gene has CDR1 ENHRY and CDR2 SYGVKD. This CDR3 has 16 amino acids. V lost 3 bases and J 8 bases, leaving 20 bases between the germline ends. CDR3 DNA: TGTGCCATCAGTGACTACGGGACTCAAGTAGGCGATGAGCAGTTCTTC. It specifies CAISDYGTQVGDEQFF.

The rearrangement joins TRBV5-1 to TRBJ1-1; D remains unclear. V was clipped by 1 base and J by 4 bases, with 5 bases between them. The CDR3 totals 12 residues. The germline gives CDR1 SGHRS, CDR2 YFSETQ. CDR3 region: CASSLTGTEAFF. CDR3 sequence (DNA): TGCGCCAGCAGCTTGACTGGCACTGAAGCTTTCTTT.

The V call is TRBV5-8, the J call TRBJ2-3; weak D call: TRBD1 (6 bases). Germline values: CDR1 SGHTS, CDR2 YDEGEE. The CDR3 runs to 16 residues. V lost 2 bases to trimming and J lost 5 bases, with 18 bases between them. CDR3 nucleotide sequence: TGTGCCAGCAGCTTACTTGACAGGATCGATAAAGATACGCAGTATTTT. Residues: CASSLLDRIDKDTQYF. The full variable domain, with the rest looked up from reference TRBV5-8 and TRBJ2-3, is EAGVTQSPTHLIKTRGQQATLRCSPISGHTSVYWYQQALGLGLQFLLWYDEGEERNRGNFPPRFSGRQFPNYSSELNVNALELEDSALYLCASSLLDRIDKDTQYFGPGTRLTVL.

The chain is built from TRBV11-2 and TRBJ2-7, with 11 bases that match TRBD2. V lost 8 bases and J lost 6; bases outside the gene matches: 9. Germline V gives CDR1 SGHAT, CDR2 FQNNGV. The CDR3 loop spans 14 amino acids. As DNA, the CDR3 is TGTGCCAGCGGCCTTACTAGCGGGAGTGGCGAGCAGTACTTC. This gives the protein CASGLTSGSGEQYF.

The V gene is TRBV5-5, the J gene TRBJ1-5; 8 positions agree with TRBD1. CDR3 length: 15 amino acids. After removal of 4 bases from V and 2 bases from J, the junction contained 5 bases not matched to a gene. In germline, CDR1 is SGHKS, CDR2 YYEKEE (reference sequence). CDR3 nucleotides: TGTGCCAGCAGCCTGACAGGGGCCGGCAATCAGCCCCAGCATTTT. Its protein is CASSLTGAGNQPQHF.

CDR3 in amino acids: CASSLEGGSGYEQYF. CDR3 nucleotide sequence: TGTGCCAGCAGCTTAGAAGGGGGTAGTGGATACGAGCAGTACTTC. This chain uses TRBV11-2 with TRBJ2-7; weak D call: TRBD1 (6 bases). Germline CDR1 and CDR2: SGHAT and FQNNGV. The CDR3 totals 15 residues. V was cut by 0 bases and J by 4 bases, with 13 bases left in between.

The V and J genes are TRBV30 and TRBJ2-1; 11 nucleotides align to TRBD2. CDR3 length: 15 residues. V lost 3 bases and J lost 2; bases outside the gene matches: 3. Looked up from germline, CDR1 is GTSNPN and CDR2 is SVGIG (reference sequence). CDR3 protein: CAWRELAGAYNEQFF. For the CDR3, the DNA is TGTGCCTGGAGGGAACTAGCGGGAGCCTACAATGAGCAGTTCTTC.

The V gene is TRBV4-2, the J gene TRBJ2-3, with TRBD2 matching 10 bases. Trimming at V came to 0 bases and at J to 0 bases, leaving 6 bases not matched to a gene. Looked up from germline, CDR1 is LGHNA and CDR2 is YNFKEQ. The length of the CDR3 is 18 residues. The CDR3 DNA follows: TGTGCCAGCAGCCAAGAGTCCCCGACTAGCGGGAGCACAGATACGCAGTATTTT. Protein product: CASSQESPTSGSTDTQYF.

The V call is TRBV10-2, the J call TRBJ2-7; possibly TRBD2 for D (6 bases). The CDR3 loop spans 13 amino acids. Germline CDR1 WSHSY, CDR2 SAAADI. The ends were cut back, 1 base at V and 7 bases at J, with 11 bases in the middle. CDR3 nucleotide sequence: TGCGCCAGCAGTGAGTGGGCGGGACGGGAGCAGTACTTC. Translating it yields CASSEWAGREQYF.

This clone was detected a few times. The chain recombines TRBV30 with TRBJ1-2; D is perhaps TRBD1 (6 bases). Germline V gene lookup returns CDR1 GTSNPN and CDR2 SVGIG (reference sequence). The CDR3 extends over 12 amino acids. Trimming left V 4 bases short and J 7 bases short, with 13 bases between. CDR3 residues: CAWTQGGSGYTF. Here the CDR3 DNA reads TGTGCCTGGACCCAAGGGGGGTCTGGCTACACCTTC.

The V and J genes are TRBV7-9 and TRBJ2-1; 9 bases match TRBD2. J gave up 1 base and V 0 bases, and 4 bases lay outside the gene matches. Germline lookup yields CDR1 SEHNR and CDR2 FQNEAQ (reference sequence). CDR3 length: 17 amino acids. CDR3: CASSLASGRGSYNEQFF. The CDR3, as DNA: TGTGCCAGCAGCTTAGCTAGCGGGAGAGGGTCCTACAATGAGCAGTTCTTC.

The genes are TRBV2 and TRBJ2-1; 8 bases match TRBD2. V lost 5 bases and J lost 15; bases outside the gene matches: 18. The CDR3 sequence is 15 residues long. The germline V gene has CDR1 SNHLY and CDR2 FYNNEI. Here the CDR3 reads CASSNAGLVLLGLFF. The DNA of the CDR3 is TGTGCCAGCAGTAATGCGGGACTAGTTTTATTGGGTCTGTTCTTC.

V gene TRBV4-1 combines with J gene TRBJ1-5, with a tentative D call TRBD1 (6 bases). CDR3 length: 13 residues. Germline V gene data show CDR1 as MGHRA and CDR2 as YSYEKL. Trimming removed 1 base from V and 10 bases from J, with 11 bases in between. The CDR3 coding sequence is TGCGCCAGCAGCCAAGGAGACAGGACTCCCCAGCATTTT. It codes for CASSQGDRTPQHF.